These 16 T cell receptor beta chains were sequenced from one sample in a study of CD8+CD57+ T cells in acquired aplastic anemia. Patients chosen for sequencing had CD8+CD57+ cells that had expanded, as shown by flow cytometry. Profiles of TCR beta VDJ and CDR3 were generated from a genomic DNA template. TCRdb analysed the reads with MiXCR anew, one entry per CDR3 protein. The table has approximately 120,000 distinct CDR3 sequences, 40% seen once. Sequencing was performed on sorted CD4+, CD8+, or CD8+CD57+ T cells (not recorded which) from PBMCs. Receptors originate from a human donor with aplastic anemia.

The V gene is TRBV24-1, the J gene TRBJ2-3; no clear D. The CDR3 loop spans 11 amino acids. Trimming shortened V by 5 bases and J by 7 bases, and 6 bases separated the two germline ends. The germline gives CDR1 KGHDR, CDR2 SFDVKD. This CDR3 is CATSASYTQYF. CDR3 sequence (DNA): TGTGCCACCAGTGCTTCTTATACGCAGTATTTT.

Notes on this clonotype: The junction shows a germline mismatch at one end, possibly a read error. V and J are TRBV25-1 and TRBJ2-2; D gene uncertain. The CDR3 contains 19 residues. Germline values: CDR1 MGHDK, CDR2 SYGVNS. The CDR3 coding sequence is TGTGCCGGCAGTGACGGTTCGAGGAACAGTCTAACCGAAACCAGGGAGCTGTTTTTT. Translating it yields CAGSDGSRNSLTETRELFF. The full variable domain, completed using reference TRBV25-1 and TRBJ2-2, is EADIYQTPRYLVIGTGKKITLECSQTMGHDKMYWYQQDPGMELHLIHYSYGVNSTEKGDLSSESTVSRIRTEHFPLTLESARPSHTSQYLCAGSDGSRNSLTETRELFFGEGSRLTVL.

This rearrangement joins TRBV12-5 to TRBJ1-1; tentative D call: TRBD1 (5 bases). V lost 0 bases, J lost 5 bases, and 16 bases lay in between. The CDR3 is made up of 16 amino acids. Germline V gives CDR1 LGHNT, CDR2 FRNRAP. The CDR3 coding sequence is TGTGCTAGTGGTTTGGTACTGGGCCGGGACGGGACTGAAGCTTTCTTT. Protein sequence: CASGLVLGRDGTEAFF. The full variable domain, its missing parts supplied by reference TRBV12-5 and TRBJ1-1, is DARVTQTPRHKVTEMGQEVTMRCQPILGHNTVFWYRQTMMQGLELLAYFRNRAPLDDSGMPKDRFSAEMPDATLATLKIQPSEPRDSAVYFCASGLVLGRDGTEAFFGQGTRLTVV.

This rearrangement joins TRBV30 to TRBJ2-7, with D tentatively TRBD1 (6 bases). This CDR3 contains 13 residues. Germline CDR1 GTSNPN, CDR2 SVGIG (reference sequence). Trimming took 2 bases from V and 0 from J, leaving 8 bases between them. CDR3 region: CAWSWDISYEQYF. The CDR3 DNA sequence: TGTGCCTGGAGTTGGGACATCTCCTACGAGCAGTACTTC.

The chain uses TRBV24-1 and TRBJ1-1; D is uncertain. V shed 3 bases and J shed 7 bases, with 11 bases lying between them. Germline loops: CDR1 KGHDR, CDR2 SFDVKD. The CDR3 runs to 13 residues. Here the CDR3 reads CATSDGWEGEAFF. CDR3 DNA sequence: TGTGCCACCAGTGATGGCTGGGAGGGTGAAGCTTTCTTT.

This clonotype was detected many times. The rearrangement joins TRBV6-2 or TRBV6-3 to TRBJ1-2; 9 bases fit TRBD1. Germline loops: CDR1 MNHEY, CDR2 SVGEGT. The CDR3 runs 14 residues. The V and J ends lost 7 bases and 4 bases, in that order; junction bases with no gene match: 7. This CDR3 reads CASTPGQGTYGYTF. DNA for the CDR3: TGTGCCAGCACCCCGGGACAGGGTACCTATGGCTACACCTTC.

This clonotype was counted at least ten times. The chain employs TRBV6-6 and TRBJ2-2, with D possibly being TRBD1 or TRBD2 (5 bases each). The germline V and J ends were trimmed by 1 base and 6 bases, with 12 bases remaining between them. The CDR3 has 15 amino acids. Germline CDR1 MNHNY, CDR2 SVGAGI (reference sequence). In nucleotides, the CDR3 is TGTGCCAGCAGTTACTTTGGGGGAACCCCCGGGGAGCTGTTTTTT. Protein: CASSYFGGTPGELFF.

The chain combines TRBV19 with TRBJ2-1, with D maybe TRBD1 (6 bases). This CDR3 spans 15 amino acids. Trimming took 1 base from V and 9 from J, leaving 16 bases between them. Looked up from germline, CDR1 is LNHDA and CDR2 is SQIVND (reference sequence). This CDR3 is CASSIGSRGNTEQFF. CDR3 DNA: TGTGCCAGTAGTATAGGAAGCAGGGGTAACACTGAGCAGTTCTTC.

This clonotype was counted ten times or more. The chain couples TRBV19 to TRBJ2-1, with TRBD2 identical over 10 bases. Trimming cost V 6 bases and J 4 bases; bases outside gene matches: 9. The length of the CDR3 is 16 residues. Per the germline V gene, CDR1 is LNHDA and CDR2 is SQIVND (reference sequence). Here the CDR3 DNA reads TGTGCCAGTAGCCTTAGAACTAGCGGGGCATACAATGAGCAGTTCTTC. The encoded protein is CASSLRTSGAYNEQFF. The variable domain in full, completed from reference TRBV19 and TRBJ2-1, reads DGGITQSPKYLFRKEGQNVTLSCEQNLNHDAMYWYRQDPGQGLRLIYYSQIVNDFQKGDIAEGYSVSREKKESFPLTVTSAQKNPTAFYLCASSLRTSGAYNEQFFGPGTRLTVL.

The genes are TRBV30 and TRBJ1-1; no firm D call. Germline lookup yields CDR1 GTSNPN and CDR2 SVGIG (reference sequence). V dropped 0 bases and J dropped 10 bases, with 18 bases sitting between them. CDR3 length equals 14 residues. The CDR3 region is CAWSVGAATSRAFF. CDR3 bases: TGTGCCTGGAGTGTAGGTGCAGCAACCTCCAGAGCTTTCTTT.

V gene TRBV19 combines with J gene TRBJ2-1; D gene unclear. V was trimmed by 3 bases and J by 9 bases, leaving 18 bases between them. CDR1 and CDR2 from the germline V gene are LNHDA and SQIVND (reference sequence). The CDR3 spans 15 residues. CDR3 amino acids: CASSMRAPISSEQFF. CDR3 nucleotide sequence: TGTGCCAGTAGTATGAGAGCACCTATTTCGAGTGAGCAGTTCTTC. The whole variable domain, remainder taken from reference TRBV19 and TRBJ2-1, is DGGITQSPKYLFRKEGQNVTLSCEQNLNHDAMYWYRQDPGQGLRLIYYSQIVNDFQKGDIAEGYSVSREKKESFPLTVTSAQKNPTAFYLCASSMRAPISSEQFFGPGTRLTVL.

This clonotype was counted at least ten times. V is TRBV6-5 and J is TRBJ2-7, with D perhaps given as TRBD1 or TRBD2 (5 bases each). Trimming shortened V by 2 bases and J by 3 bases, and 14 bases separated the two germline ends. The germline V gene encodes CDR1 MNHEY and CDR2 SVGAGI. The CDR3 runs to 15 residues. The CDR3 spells CASSYEYGGGYEQYF. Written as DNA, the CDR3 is TGTGCCAGCAGTTACGAGTATGGGGGTGGCTACGAGCAGTACTTC.

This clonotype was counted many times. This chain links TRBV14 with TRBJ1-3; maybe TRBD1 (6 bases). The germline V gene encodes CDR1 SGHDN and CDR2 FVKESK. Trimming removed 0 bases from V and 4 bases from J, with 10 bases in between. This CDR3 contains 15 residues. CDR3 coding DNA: TGTGCCAGCAGCCAAGACCCAGGGGTCGGAAACACCATATATTTT. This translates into CASSQDPGVGNTIYF.

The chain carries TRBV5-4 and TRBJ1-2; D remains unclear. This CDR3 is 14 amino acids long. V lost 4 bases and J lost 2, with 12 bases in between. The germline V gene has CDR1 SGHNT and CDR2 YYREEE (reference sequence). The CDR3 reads CASSNSQANYGYTF. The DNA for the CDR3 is TGTGCCAGCAGCAACAGCCAGGCGAACTATGGCTACACCTTC. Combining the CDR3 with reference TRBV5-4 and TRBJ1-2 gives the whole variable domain ETGVTQSPTHLIKTRGQQVTLRCSSQSGHNTVSWYQQALGQGPQFIFQYYREEENGRGNFPPRFSGLQFPNYSSELNVNALELDDSALYLCASSNSQANYGYTFGSGTRLTVV.

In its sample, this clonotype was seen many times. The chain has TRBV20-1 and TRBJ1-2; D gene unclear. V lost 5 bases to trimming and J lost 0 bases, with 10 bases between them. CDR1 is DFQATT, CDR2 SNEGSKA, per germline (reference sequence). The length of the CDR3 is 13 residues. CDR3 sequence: CSALREANYGYTF. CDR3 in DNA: TGCAGTGCTTTAAGGGAAGCTAACTATGGCTACACCTTC.

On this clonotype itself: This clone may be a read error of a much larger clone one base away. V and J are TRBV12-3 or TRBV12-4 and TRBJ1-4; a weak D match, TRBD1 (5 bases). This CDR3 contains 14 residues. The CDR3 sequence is CASSSLGANGKLFF. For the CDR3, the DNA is TGTGCCAGCAGTTCTCTAGGGGCTAATGGAAAACTGTTTTTT.